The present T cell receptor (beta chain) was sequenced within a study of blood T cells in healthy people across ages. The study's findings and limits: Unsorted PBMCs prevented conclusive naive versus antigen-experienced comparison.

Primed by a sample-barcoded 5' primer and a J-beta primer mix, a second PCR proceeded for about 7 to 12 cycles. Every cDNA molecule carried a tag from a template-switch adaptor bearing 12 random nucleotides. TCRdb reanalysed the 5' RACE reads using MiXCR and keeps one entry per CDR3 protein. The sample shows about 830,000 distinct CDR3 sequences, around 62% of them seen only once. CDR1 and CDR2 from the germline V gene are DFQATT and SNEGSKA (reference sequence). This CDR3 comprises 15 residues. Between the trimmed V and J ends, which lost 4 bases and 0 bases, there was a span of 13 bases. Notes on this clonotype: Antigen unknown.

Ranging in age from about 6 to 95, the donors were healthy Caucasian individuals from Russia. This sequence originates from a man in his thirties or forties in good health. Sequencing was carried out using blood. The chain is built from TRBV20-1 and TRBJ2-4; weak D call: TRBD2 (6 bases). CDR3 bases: TGCAGTGCTAAGGGACTGCATCTAGCCAAAAACATTCAGTACTTC. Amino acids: CSAKGLHLAKNIQYF.